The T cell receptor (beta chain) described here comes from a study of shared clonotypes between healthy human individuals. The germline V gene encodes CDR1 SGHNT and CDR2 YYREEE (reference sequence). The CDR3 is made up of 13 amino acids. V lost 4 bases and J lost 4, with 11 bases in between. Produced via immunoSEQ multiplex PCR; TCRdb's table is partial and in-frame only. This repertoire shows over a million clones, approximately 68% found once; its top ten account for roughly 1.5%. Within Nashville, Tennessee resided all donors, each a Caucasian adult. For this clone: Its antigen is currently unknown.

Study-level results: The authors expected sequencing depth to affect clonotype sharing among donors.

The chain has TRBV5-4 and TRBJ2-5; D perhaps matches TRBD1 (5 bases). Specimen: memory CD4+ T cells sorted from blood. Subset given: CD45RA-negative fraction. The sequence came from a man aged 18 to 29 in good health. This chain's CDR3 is CASSRSRGETQYF. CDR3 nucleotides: TGTGCCAGCAGCCGATCAAGGGGAGAGACCCAGTACTTC.